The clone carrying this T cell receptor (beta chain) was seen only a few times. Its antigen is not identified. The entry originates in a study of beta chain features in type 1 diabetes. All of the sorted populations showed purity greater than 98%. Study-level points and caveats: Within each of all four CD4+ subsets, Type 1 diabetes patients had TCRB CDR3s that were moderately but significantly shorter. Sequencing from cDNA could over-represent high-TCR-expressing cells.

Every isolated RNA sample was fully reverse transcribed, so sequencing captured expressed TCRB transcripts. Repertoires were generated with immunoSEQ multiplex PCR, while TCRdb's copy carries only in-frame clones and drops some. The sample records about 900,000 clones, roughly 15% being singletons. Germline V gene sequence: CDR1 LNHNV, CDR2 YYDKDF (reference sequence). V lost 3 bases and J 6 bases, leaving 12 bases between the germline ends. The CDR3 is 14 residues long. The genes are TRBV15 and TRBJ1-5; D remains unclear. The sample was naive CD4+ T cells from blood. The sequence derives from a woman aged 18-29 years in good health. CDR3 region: CATSSGISFQPQHF. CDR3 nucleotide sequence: TGTGCCACCAGCAGCGGGATCTCCTTTCAGCCCCAGCATTTT.